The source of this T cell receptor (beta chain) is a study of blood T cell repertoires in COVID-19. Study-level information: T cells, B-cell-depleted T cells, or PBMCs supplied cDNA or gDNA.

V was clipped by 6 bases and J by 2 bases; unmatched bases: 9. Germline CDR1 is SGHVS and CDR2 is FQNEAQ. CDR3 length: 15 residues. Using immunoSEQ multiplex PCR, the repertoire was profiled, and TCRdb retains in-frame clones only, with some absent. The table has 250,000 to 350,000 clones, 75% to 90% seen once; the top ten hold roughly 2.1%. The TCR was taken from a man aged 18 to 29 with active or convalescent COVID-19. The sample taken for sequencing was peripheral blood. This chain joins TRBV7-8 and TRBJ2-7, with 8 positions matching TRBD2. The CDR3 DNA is TGTGCCAGCAGTACTTTAGCGGGGAGGACCTACGAGCAGTACTTC. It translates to CASSTLAGRTYEQYF.